This T cell receptor (beta chain) came from a study of cytomegalovirus exposure and HLA in healthy donors. Whole-study context: An early data release held approximately 80 million unique TCRs from HLA-typed donors. Study-wide points: It was reported in a later analysis that an Asian-associated ancestry cluster showed fewer N-insertions than the roughly 710-donor mean. After further analysis at a later stage, under 20,000 TCR beta sequences were associated with HLA alleles at 0.05 false discovery rate.

Concerning this clone itself: Its antigen is still unknown.

Primers for the PCR totalled 60 Vbeta and 13 Jbeta. Profiled with immunoSEQ multiplex PCR; TCRdb holds only in-frame clones, not every one. This table holds around 140,000 clones, roughly 80% found once. This CDR3 comprises 13 residues. The germline V gene encodes CDR1 KGHSH and CDR2 LQKENI. V was trimmed by 3 bases and J by 4 bases, leaving 9 bases between them. Sample: PBMCs. The V and J genes are TRBV18 and TRBJ2-5, with D possibly TRBD2 on 6 matching bases. The TCR originated in a man aged 35 to 55 in good health and CMV-seronegative. The CDR3 DNA is TGTGCCAGCTCACCGGGGCGGGGAGAGACCCAGTACTTC. Translated, it gives CASSPGRGETQYF.